This entry concerns a single T cell receptor beta chain. Between the trimmed V and J ends, which lost 1 base and 4 bases, there was a span of 5 bases. Germline CDR1 is SGDLS and CDR2 is YYNGEE. This CDR3 is 13 amino acids long. The PCR ran on 60 Vbeta and 13 Jbeta primers. Measured with immunoSEQ multiplex PCR; TCRdb has only the in-frame clones, and not every one. The table shows roughly 120,000 clones, with 73% occurring only once. These data are taken from a study of cytomegalovirus exposure and HLA in healthy donors. This TCR was recovered from a man between 35 and 55 years old in good health and CMV-seronegative. The chain joins TRBV9 to TRBJ1-4; D gene ambiguous. The sequenced material came from PBMCs. The CDR3: CASSVRDNEKLFF. CDR3 DNA: TGTGCCAGCAGCGTACGGGATAATGAAAAACTGTTTTTT.